Listed below are T cell receptor beta chains from one sample, sequenced in a study of CD8 T cells in Susac syndrome. TCRdb redid the calling of the immunoSEQ multiplex PCR reads with MiXCR, one entry per CDR3 protein. In the table there are roughly 110,000 distinct CDR3 sequences, 80% to 95% of which are singletons. Sequenced: CD4+ T cells from PBMCs. The origin of the receptors is a human donor in good health. Both conserved end residues are part of each CDR3. Each record gives: clone size, V gene, D gene, J gene, CDR3 protein, CDR3 DNA. The D gene is left open where the match is weak. Clone sizes are given selectively: once, few, many, or a class where the clone is expanded.

clone_size: NA
v_call: TRBV20-1
d_call: NA
j_call: TRBJ1-1
cdr3_aa: CSARTDEAFF
cdr3_nt: TGCAGTGCACGGACAGATGAAGCTTTCTTT

clone_size: NA
v_call: TRBV7-2
d_call: TRBD1
j_call: TRBJ1-5
cdr3_aa: CASSFRTGENQPQHF
cdr3_nt: TGTGCCAGCAGCTTCCGGACAGGGGAGAATCAGCCCCAGCATTTT

clone_size: NA
v_call: TRBV6-5
d_call: NA
j_call: TRBJ2-7
cdr3_aa: CASTGDVHEQYF
cdr3_nt: TGTGCCAGCACCGGGGATGTCCACGAGCAGTACTTC

clone_size: NA
v_call: TRBV7-2
d_call: NA
j_call: TRBJ1-2
cdr3_aa: CASSFGDGYTF
cdr3_nt: TGTGCCAGCAGCTTTGGGGACGGCTACACCTTC

clone_size: NA
v_call: TRBV29-1
d_call: NA
j_call: TRBJ1-2
cdr3_aa: CSGIDSVYGYTF
cdr3_nt: TGCAGCGGGATCGACTCTGTCTATGGCTACACCTTC

clone_size: NA
v_call: TRBV5-4
d_call: NA
j_call: TRBJ2-7
cdr3_aa: CASSLKLHSDYEQYF
cdr3_nt: TGTGCCAGCAGCTTAAAATTGCACAGTGACTACGAGCAGTACTTC

clone_size: NA
v_call: TRBV6-6
d_call: NA
j_call: TRBJ1-2
cdr3_aa: CASISGGQSGYTF
cdr3_nt: TGTGCCAGCATCTCCGGGGGGCAATCTGGCTACACCTTC

clone_size: NA
v_call: TRBV7-8
d_call: NA
j_call: TRBJ2-3
cdr3_aa: CASSRPTDTQYF
cdr3_nt: TGTGCCAGCAGCCGACCGACGGATACGCAGTATTTT

clone_size: NA
v_call: TRBV20-1
d_call: NA
j_call: TRBJ2-7
cdr3_aa: CSAFYYEQYF
cdr3_nt: TGCAGTGCTTTTTACTACGAGCAGTACTTC

clone_size: NA
v_call: TRBV20-1
d_call: TRBD1
j_call: TRBJ2-7
cdr3_aa: CSARIFDRVDEQYF
cdr3_nt: TGCAGTGCTAGGATCTTCGACAGGGTGGACGAGCAGTACTTC

clone_size: NA
v_call: TRBV24-1
d_call: TRBD2
j_call: TRBJ2-1
cdr3_aa: CATGAGLADNEQFF
cdr3_nt: TGTGCCACCGGGGCGGGACTAGCGGACAATGAGCAGTTCTTC

clone_size: NA
v_call: TRBV12-5
d_call: TRBD1
j_call: TRBJ2-2
cdr3_aa: CASGASGQANTGELFF
cdr3_nt: TGTGCTAGTGGTGCTTCGGGACAGGCGAACACCGGGGAGCTGTTTTTT

clone_size: NA
v_call: TRBV5-1
d_call: NA
j_call: TRBJ2-6
cdr3_aa: CASSGNEAGANVLTF
cdr3_nt: TGCGCCAGCAGCGGTAACGAAGCTGGGGCCAACGTCCTGACTTTC

clone_size: NA
v_call: TRBV5-1
d_call: NA
j_call: TRBJ2-1
cdr3_aa: CATRDGPYNEQFF
cdr3_nt: TGCGCCACTAGGGACGGACCCTACAATGAGCAGTTCTTC

clone_size: NA
v_call: TRBV2
d_call: NA
j_call: TRBJ1-2
cdr3_aa: CASSDLLDALGGYTF
cdr3_nt: TGTGCCAGCAGTGATTTGTTGGACGCCCTAGGGGGCTACACCTTC

clone_size: NA
v_call: TRBV12-3/TRBV12-4
d_call: TRBD1
j_call: TRBJ2-7
cdr3_aa: CASRRTGGRHYEQYF
cdr3_nt: TGTGCCAGCAGGAGGACAGGGGGAAGGCACTACGAGCAGTACTTC

clone_size: NA
v_call: TRBV11-2
d_call: NA
j_call: TRBJ1-2
cdr3_aa: CASSFWQGDGYTF
cdr3_nt: TGTGCCAGCAGCTTCTGGCAGGGTGATGGCTACACCTTC

clone_size: NA
v_call: TRBV6-2/TRBV6-3
d_call: TRBD1
j_call: TRBJ2-2
cdr3_aa: CASQGAGITNTGELFF
cdr3_nt: TGTGCCAGCCAGGGGGCGGGGATTACGAACACCGGGGAGCTGTTTTTT

clone_size: NA
v_call: TRBV2
d_call: TRBD1
j_call: TRBJ1-3
cdr3_aa: CASGSRQGVSGNTIYF
cdr3_nt: TGTGCCAGCGGTTCCAGACAGGGGGTTTCTGGAAACACCATATATTTT

clone_size: NA
v_call: TRBV19
d_call: NA
j_call: TRBJ2-3
cdr3_aa: CASSMEVVGSTDTQYF
cdr3_nt: TGTGCCAGTAGTATGGAAGTAGTTGGGAGCACAGATACGCAGTATTTT

clone_size: NA
v_call: TRBV6-2/TRBV6-3
d_call: NA
j_call: TRBJ1-2
cdr3_aa: CASSYSPPGRDGYTF
cdr3_nt: TGTGCCAGCAGTTACTCCCCCCCAGGGAGGGATGGCTACACCTTC

clone_size: NA
v_call: TRBV7-8
d_call: NA
j_call: TRBJ2-7
cdr3_aa: CASSRASSTYEQYF
cdr3_nt: TGTGCCAGCAGCCGGGCCTCCTCGACCTACGAGCAGTACTTC

clone_size: NA
v_call: TRBV19
d_call: NA
j_call: TRBJ1-1
cdr3_aa: CASSISGVQAFF
cdr3_nt: TGTGCCAGTAGTATCTCGGGGGTACAAGCTTTCTTT

clone_size: NA
v_call: TRBV7-2
d_call: NA
j_call: TRBJ2-5
cdr3_aa: CASSLGGAVGTQYF
cdr3_nt: TGTGCCAGCAGCTTAGGGGGGGCAGTCGGGACCCAGTACTTC

clone_size: NA
v_call: TRBV5-6
d_call: NA
j_call: TRBJ2-7
cdr3_aa: CATRKRADDEQYF
cdr3_nt: TGTGCCACCAGAAAGAGGGCCGACGACGAGCAGTACTTC

clone_size: NA
v_call: TRBV10-3
d_call: NA
j_call: TRBJ2-2
cdr3_aa: CAISDPGELFF
cdr3_nt: TGTGCCATCAGTGACCCCGGGGAGCTGTTTTTT

clone_size: NA
v_call: TRBV11-2
d_call: NA
j_call: TRBJ2-6
cdr3_aa: CASSLAGVGANVLTF
cdr3_nt: TGTGCCAGCAGCTTAGCTGGGGTTGGGGCCAACGTCCTGACTTTC

clone_size: NA
v_call: TRBV2
d_call: TRBD2
j_call: TRBJ2-1
cdr3_aa: CASSSGTTYNEQFF
cdr3_nt: TGTGCCAGCAGTTCCGGGACTACCTACAATGAGCAGTTCTTC

clone_size: NA
v_call: TRBV19
d_call: NA
j_call: TRBJ2-2
cdr3_aa: CASSNPNTGELFF
cdr3_nt: TGTGCCAGTAGTAACCCGAACACCGGGGAGCTGTTTTTT

clone_size: NA
v_call: TRBV7-2
d_call: TRBD2
j_call: TRBJ2-5
cdr3_aa: CASSLEVGAGGRKTQYF
cdr3_nt: TGTGCCAGCAGCTTAGAGGTGGGAGCGGGGGGGCGAAAGACCCAGTACTTC

clone_size: NA
v_call: TRBV6-2/TRBV6-3
d_call: TRBD2
j_call: TRBJ2-7
cdr3_aa: CASTTGTSSYEQYF
cdr3_nt: TGTGCCAGCACAACCGGGACTAGCAGTTACGAGCAGTACTTC

clone_size: NA
v_call: TRBV11-2
d_call: NA
j_call: TRBJ1-1
cdr3_aa: CASSLDYRATEAFF
cdr3_nt: TGTGCCAGCAGCTTAGATTACAGGGCCACTGAAGCTTTCTTT

clone_size: NA
v_call: TRBV5-1
d_call: TRBD1
j_call: TRBJ1-3
cdr3_aa: CASSLEQGANTIYF
cdr3_nt: TGCGCCAGCAGCTTGGAACAGGGGGCCAACACCATATATTTT

clone_size: once
v_call: TRBV6-5
d_call: NA
j_call: TRBJ1-1
cdr3_aa: CASRDFRGTEAFF
cdr3_nt: TGTGCCAGCAGGGATTTCCGGGGCACTGAAGCTTTCTTT

clone_size: NA
v_call: TRBV27
d_call: NA
j_call: TRBJ2-7
cdr3_aa: CASSLRASWEQYF
cdr3_nt: TGTGCCAGCAGTCTTCGGGCCTCGTGGGAGCAGTACTTC

clone_size: NA
v_call: TRBV28
d_call: NA
j_call: TRBJ1-5
cdr3_aa: CASGAGFRSNQPQHF
cdr3_nt: TGTGCCTCCGGTGCAGGGTTCCGTAGCAATCAGCCCCAGCATTTT

clone_size: NA
v_call: TRBV6-5
d_call: TRBD1
j_call: TRBJ1-2
cdr3_aa: CASSPTGSGYGYTF
cdr3_nt: TGTGCCAGCAGCCCGACAGGGAGTGGCTATGGCTACACCTTC

clone_size: NA
v_call: TRBV2
d_call: NA
j_call: TRBJ2-1
cdr3_aa: CASSEFVLANEQFF
cdr3_nt: TGTGCCAGCAGTGAATTTGTACTAGCCAATGAGCAGTTCTTC

clone_size: NA
v_call: TRBV3-1
d_call: NA
j_call: TRBJ2-1
cdr3_aa: CASSLGPNEQFF
cdr3_nt: TGTGCCAGCAGCCTTGGCCCGAATGAGCAGTTCTTC

clone_size: NA
v_call: TRBV30
d_call: TRBD1
j_call: TRBJ1-2
cdr3_aa: CAWSFGQESGYTF
cdr3_nt: TGTGCCTGGAGTTTCGGACAGGAGTCTGGCTACACCTTC